These 22 T cell receptor beta chains came from one sample sequenced in a study of shared clonotypes between healthy human individuals. Positively selected for CCR7, the CD45RO-negative cells used as naive CD8 cells excluded terminally differentiated effector memory CD45RA+ cells. Measured with immunoSEQ multiplex PCR; TCRdb has only the in-frame clones, and not every one. Of about 2 million clones in the sample, roughly 94% are singletons; the top ten hold more than 0.95%. Sample: naive CD8+ T cells sorted from blood. The source is a man between 18 and 29 years old in good health.

This chain joins TRBV13 and TRBJ2-7; D could derive from TRBD1 or TRBD2 (5 bases each). Germline V gene lookup returns CDR1 PRHDT and CDR2 FYEKMQ (reference sequence). V shed 4 bases and J shed 0 bases, with 7 bases lying between them. This CDR3 is built from 13 residues. The CDR3 DNA follows: TGTGCCAGCAGCTGGGACGGCTCCTACGAGCAGTACTTC. Protein: CASSWDGSYEQYF.

CDR3 protein: CASSPYSAGGPITGELFF. The DNA of the CDR3 is TGTGCCAGCAGCCCGTACTCAGCGGGAGGGCCAATCACCGGGGAGCTGTTTTTT. The gene calls are TRBV9 and TRBJ2-2, with TRBD2 matching over 10 bases. V lost 4 bases and J lost 4; bases outside the gene matches: 13. There are 18 residues in the CDR3. CDR1 and CDR2 from the germline V gene are SGDLS and YYNGEE.

A note on this clone: At the DNA level, this CDR3 is encoded by other sequences in the same sample as well. The CDR3 DNA reads as TGTGCCAGCAGTTTAAGGGGGAACACTGAAGCTTTCTTT. Its protein product is CASSLRGNTEAFF. The rearrangement joins TRBV27 to TRBJ1-1; a possible D gene is TRBD1 (5 bases). CDR1 is MNHEY and CDR2 is SMNVEV in the germline V gene (reference sequence). Trimming left V 2 bases short and J 1 base short, with 5 bases between. This CDR3 comprises 13 residues.

The rearrangement uses TRBV7-2 and TRBJ2-7; D is ambiguous. Germline lookup yields CDR1 SGHTA and CDR2 FQGNSA. Trimming shortened V by 3 bases and J by 3 bases, and 21 bases separated the two germline ends. The CDR3 is 17 residues long. CDR3 in DNA: TGTGCCAGCAGCTTGCCCCTCTCCCTAACCACCTTCTACGAGCAGTACTTC. This translates into CASSLPLSLTTFYEQYF. Drawing the rest from reference TRBV7-2 and TRBJ2-7, the complete variable domain is GAGVSQSPSNKVTEKGKDVELRCDPISGHTALYWYRQSLGQGLEFLIYFQGNSAPDKSGLPSDRFSAERTGGSVSTLTIQRTQQEDSAVYLCASSLPLSLTTFYEQYFGPGTRLTVT.

This clone was seen once. The V and J genes are TRBV9 and TRBJ2-3; D not certain. Trimming removed 0 bases from V and 3 bases from J, with 11 bases in between. CDR1 and CDR2 (germline): SGDLS, YYNGEE. The CDR3 runs to 15 residues. The CDR3 DNA is TGTGCCAGCAGCGTAGTGGCAGAAGAAACAGATACGCAGTATTTT. Residues: CASSVVAEETDTQYF.

The CDR3 coding sequence is TGTGCCAGCACTCAGGGGGCCTCCTACGAGCAGTACTTC. Translating gives CASTQGASYEQYF. The V gene is TRBV2, the J gene TRBJ2-7; 8 bases align to TRBD1. J lost 0 bases, V lost 7 bases, and 2 bases had no gene match. This CDR3 contains 13 residues. Germline CDR1 and CDR2: SNHLY and FYNNEI.

This clone occurred once. The chain has TRBV28 and TRBJ1-2, with TRBD1 identical over 8 bases. Germline loops: CDR1 MDHEN, CDR2 SYDVKM. Trimming took 5 bases from V and 4 from J; bases not matched to a gene: 12. The CDR3 is 16 residues long. CDR3 bases: TGTGCCAGCAGTATTACAGGGGGGGTTTCGTTCTATGGCTACACCTTC. It specifies CASSITGGVSFYGYTF.

The J gene is TRBJ2-5, the V gene TRBV5-6; 16 bases map to TRBD2. V gave up 3 bases and J gave up 0 bases; unmatched junction bases: 2. The CDR3 is made up of 17 amino acids. Per germline, CDR1 SGHDT and CDR2 YYEEEE. The CDR3 nucleotides read TGTGCCAGCAGCTGGGGACTAGCGGGAGGGGACCAAGAGACCCAGTACTTC. Amino acids: CASSWGLAGGDQETQYF.

The sample holds one count of this clone. For the CDR3, the DNA is TGCAGCGCTCCTACCAATTTTGGGACTGAAGCTTTCTTT. The encoded protein is CSAPTNFGTEAFF. This chain uses TRBV29-1 with TRBJ1-1; no definite D call. Germline V gives CDR1 SQVTM, CDR2 ANQGSEA. Trimming removed 7 bases from V and 5 bases from J, with 17 bases in between. There are 13 residues in the CDR3.

The rearrangement joins TRBV5-4 to TRBJ2-7; no firm D call. V shed 0 bases and J shed 2 bases, with 9 bases lying between them. The CDR3 has 14 residues. Germline loops: CDR1 SGHNT, CDR2 YYREEE (reference sequence). The CDR3 sequence is CASSLGPPPYEQYF. CDR3 bases: TGTGCCAGCAGCTTGGGCCCTCCACCCTACGAGCAGTACTTC.

The DNA of the CDR3 is TGTGCCAGCAGCTTGGGCACGGGGACTGAAGCTTTCTTT. This sequence encodes CASSLGTGTEAFF. The chain combines TRBV5-4 with TRBJ1-1; D gene uncertain. CDR1 and CDR2 from the germline V gene are SGHNT and YYREEE (reference sequence). The CDR3 extends over 13 amino acids. Trimming took 0 bases from V and 5 from J, leaving 8 bases between them.

CDR3 residues: CATLSGELFF. The CDR3 DNA reads as TGCGCCACCCTGTCCGGGGAGCTGTTTTTT. The chain has TRBV10-2 and TRBJ2-2; D ambiguous. The CDR3 length is 10 residues. Germline values: CDR1 WSHSY, CDR2 SAAADI. Trimming removed 10 bases at V and 6 bases at J, with 6 bases between.

This chain connects TRBV15 to TRBJ2-1, with 13 positions matching TRBD2. Germline CDR1 and CDR2: LNHNV and YYDKDF (reference sequence). CDR3 length equals 15 residues. V dropped 5 bases and J dropped 8; count of bases not matched to a gene: 6. The chain's CDR3 is CATSGTSGGADEQFF. In nucleotides, the CDR3 is TGTGCCACCAGCGGAACTAGCGGGGGGGCCGATGAGCAGTTCTTC. The whole variable domain, filled in from reference TRBV15 and TRBJ2-1, reads DAMVIQNPRYQVTQFGKPVTLSCSQTLNHNVMYWYQQKSSQAPKLLFHYYDKDFNNEADTPDNFQSRRPNTSFCFLDIRSPGLGDTAMYLCATSGTSGGADEQFFGPGTRLTVL.

In the case of this clone: The same CDR3 also results from other DNA sequences found in this sample. V usage is TRBV7-9 and J usage is TRBJ1-2; D uncertain. CDR3 length: 14 amino acids. Deletions cut 1 base from V and 3 bases from J, with 9 bases between. Germline CDR1 and CDR2: SEHNR and FQNEAQ (reference sequence). CDR3 in amino acids: CASSLGGIDYGYTF. CDR3 sequence (DNA): TGTGCCAGCAGCTTAGGAGGAATCGACTATGGCTACACCTTC.

The chain links TRBV2 to TRBJ2-2; 9 nucleotides align to TRBD1. Germline assignment: CDR1 SNHLY and CDR2 FYNNEI. V was clipped by 3 bases and J by 4 bases; unmatched bases: 12. The CDR3 is made up of 18 amino acids. The CDR3 DNA reads as TGTGCCAGCAGTGATTCTTCCGGACAGGGGTTGAGCACCGGGGAGCTGTTTTTT. As protein: CASSDSSGQGLSTGELFF. Combining the CDR3 with reference TRBV2 and TRBJ2-2 gives the whole variable domain EPEVTQTPSHQVTQMGQEVILRCVPISNHLYFYWYRQILGQKVEFLVSFYNNEISEKSEIFDDQFSVERPDGSNFTLKIRSTKLEDSAMYFCASSDSSGQGLSTGELFFGEGSRLTVL.

On this clone: Other nucleotide sequences in the sample specify the same CDR3. V usage is TRBV7-9 and J usage is TRBJ2-1; D not resolved. Deletions cut 5 bases from V and 5 bases from J, with 10 bases between. In germline, CDR1 is SEHNR, CDR2 FQNEAQ (reference sequence). This CDR3 is built from 13 residues. CDR3 DNA: TGTGCCAGCAGCCCTCCTGGGGACAATGAGCAGTTCTTC. Residues: CASSPPGDNEQFF.

V gene TRBV28 combines with J gene TRBJ2-3, with D perhaps matching TRBD1 (5 bases). Germline V lookup: CDR1 MDHEN, CDR2 SYDVKM. The CDR3 spans 16 residues. V was cut by 6 bases and J by 6 bases, with 22 bases left in between. CDR3 region: CASSHQGLGLGDTQYF. Here the CDR3 DNA reads TGTGCCAGCAGCCACCAGGGCCTCGGGCTTGGGGATACGCAGTATTTT.

This chain connects TRBV4-2 to TRBJ2-7; the D gene is possibly TRBD1 (6 bases). This CDR3 contains 16 residues. Per the germline V gene, CDR1 is LGHNA and CDR2 is YNFKEQ. Trimming cost V 0 bases and J 1 base, with 13 bases left between them. CDR3 amino acids: CASSQDAQGPSYEQYF. In nucleotides, the CDR3 is TGTGCCAGCAGCCAAGATGCTCAGGGGCCTTCCTACGAGCAGTACTTC.

The table lists this clone with a count of one. Within the sample, other DNA sequences also encode this same CDR3. The CDR3 region is CASSLQTDYEQYF. CDR3 sequence (DNA): TGTGCCAGCAGCCTGCAGACCGACTACGAGCAGTACTTC. This chain links TRBV11-2 with TRBJ2-7; D remains unclear. V was cut by 5 bases and J by 3 bases, with 11 bases left in between. CDR3 size: 13 residues. Germline V CDR1 and CDR2: SGHAT, FQNNGV.

J is TRBJ2-4 and V is TRBV5-1; 10 nucleotides match TRBD2. The CDR3 sequence is 14 residues long. With 4 bases clipped from V and 8 bases from J, the junction kept 6 bases outside the gene matches. Germline CDR1 is SGHRS and CDR2 is YFSETQ. DNA of the CDR3: TGCGCCAGCAGCCCAGCTAGCGGGGGAGACATTCAGTACTTC. Residues: CASSPASGGDIQYF.

About this clone: The same CDR3 arises from other DNA sequences in this sample as well. The V call is TRBV27, the J call TRBJ1-5; D is perhaps TRBD1 (5 bases). V was cut by 6 bases and J by 0 bases, with 9 bases left in between. Looked up from germline, CDR1 is MNHEY and CDR2 is SMNVEV (reference sequence). This CDR3 has 14 amino acids. The chain's CDR3 is CASRLRGSNQPQHF. The CDR3 DNA reads TGTGCCAGCAGACTAAGGGGTAGCAATCAGCCCCAGCATTTT.

The V call is TRBV4-1, the J call TRBJ2-7; a weak D match, TRBD2 (6 bases). The CDR3 sequence is 14 residues long. The germline gives CDR1 MGHRA, CDR2 YSYEKL. Trimming took 2 bases from V and 3 from J, leaving 11 bases between them. CDR3 in DNA: TGCGCCAGCAGCCAACGACTAGAAAGCTACGAGCAGTACTTC. This translates into CASSQRLESYEQYF.